The sequence of this T cell receptor beta chain was determined in a study of T cell repertoires in cytomegalovirus infection (dated by TCRdb to about 2019). With respect to the entire study: The peptide stimulations were aimed at well-studied HLA-B-restricted epitopes as well as recently identified HLA-C-restricted CMV epitopes, whose presentation resists viral immunomodulation. The HLA type of each donor mattered for the analysis, because public TCR beta signatures pointed to carriage of CMV infection along with the matching HLA type. Overall study outcomes, separate from this receptor: The ex vivo response was dominated by HLA-C-restricted CMV-specific TCR beta clonotypes, which also provided the single most frequent clonotype in two of eight donors. In both this cohort and an independent roughly 350-donor cohort, the cumulative frequency of public TCR beta family members distinguished carriers of CMV infection plus the relevant HLA type.

The instrument given in TCRdb is Illumina HiSeq 1500. Clones were called with MiXCR by TCRdb after fastp trimmed the public reads at Q25, and only in-frame beta chains were retained. Every CDR3 protein is listed once, alongside the most common genes and DNA of its rows. The sample table holds fewer than 1,000,000 distinct CDR3 sequences, of which around 32% were seen once. In total, the top ten clones hold 10% to 15% of the sample. Sample treatment or condition, as interpreted from the label and publication: in vitro stimulation with specific CMV peptide epitopes to enrich CMV-specific T cells. This clonotype was detected only once. This receptor's antigen is unknown. Base qualities are not recorded, but no much larger clone differs from it by a single base. One read alone makes for weak evidence. V sheds 2 bases and J sheds 1 base, leaving 12 bases between their ends. The germline V gene encodes CDR1 MNHEY and CDR2 SMNVEV (reference sequence). Its CDR3 holds 16 amino acids, cysteine through phenylalanine. The entry retains the CDR3 DNA only, 48 bases that are in frame from base 1.

The rearrangement combines TRBV27 with TRBJ2-1; the D region possibly corresponds to TRBD2 (6 bases align). The receptor was isolated from a human donor in good health (CMV status not recorded). Some clones in this sample may be carry-over from other donors' samples. Sequenced material: cultured CD8+ T cells from PBMCs, taken from culture after CMV antigen stimulation. At the DNA level, the sequence is TGTGCCAGCAGTTTAAAACTAGCCGGGTCCTACAATGAGCAGTTCTTC. It codes for CASSLKLAGSYNEQFF.